These T cell receptor beta chains were read from a single sample in a study of T cells after yellow fever vaccination. TCRdb fed the 5' RACE reads into MiXCR, producing one record per CDR3 protein. The data show approximately 600,000 distinct CDR3 sequences, 12% seen once. This specimen was PBMCs, taken on the day of the yellow fever booster vaccination. The source is a man aged 30 to 39 who received the YFV17D yellow fever vaccine. CDR3s include the opening cysteine and the closing phenylalanine or tryptophan. D genes are given only for firm matches. The size entry is marked missing in some rows and otherwise reads once, few, many or a size class.

>TRBJ1-5|TRBV6-1|-|few
CASSRRWGPNQPQHF
TGTGCCAGCAGCCGTCGATGGGGACCTAATCAGCCCCAGCATTTT
>TRBJ1-6|TRBV10-3|-|few
CAISESMGLGYDNNSPLHF
TGTGCCATCAGTGAGTCGATGGGCCTGGGATATGATAATAATTCACCCCTCCACTTT
>TRBJ1-1|TRBV20-1|-|-
CSARDPRTANTEAFF
TGCAGTGCTAGAGACCCCCGGACGGCGAACACTGAAGCTTTCTTT
>TRBJ1-1|TRBV25-1|-|few
CASSESVGGTEAFF
TGTGCCAGCAGTGAATCAGTGGGGGGCACTGAAGCTTTCTTT
>TRBJ2-2|TRBV29-1|TRBD1|-
CSGSRDSHTGELFF
TGCAGCGGTAGCCGGGACAGTCATACCGGGGAGCTGTTTTTT
>TRBJ2-1|TRBV19|TRBD2|-
CASNPLAGYNEQFF
TGTGCCAGTAATCCCCTAGCGGGGTACAATGAGCAGTTCTTC
>TRBJ2-5|TRBV27|TRBD2|-
CASSFLSSGRQETQYF
TGTGCCAGCAGTTTTTTGAGTAGCGGGAGGCAAGAGACCCAGTACTTC
>TRBJ2-5|TRBV6-5|-|few
CASSYPGIRTQYF
TGTGCCAGCAGTTATCCGGGGATTCGGACCCAGTACTTC
>TRBJ1-1|TRBV12-3/TRBV12-4|-|few
CASSFGRTYTEAFF
TGTGCCAGCAGTTTTGGCAGGACGTACACTGAAGCTTTCTTT
>TRBJ2-2|TRBV20-1|-|few
CSAPTGYTGELFF
TGCAGTGCCCCCACAGGGTACACCGGGGAGCTGTTTTTT
>TRBJ2-7|TRBV27|-|-
CASSSSDRSSYEQYF
TGTGCCAGCAGTTCTTCCGACAGGAGCTCCTACGAGCAGTACTTC
>TRBJ2-1|TRBV7-3|-|-
CASSAMANRDSSTDYNEQFF
TGTGCCAGCAGCGCTATGGCGAACCGGGACTCCTCGACCGATTACAATGAGCAGTTCTTC
>TRBJ2-1|TRBV11-2|-|few
CASSSPGGNEQFF
TGTGCCAGCAGCTCCCCCGGTGGCAATGAGCAGTTCTTC
>TRBJ1-2|TRBV6-1|-|-
CAVAGAFSGYTF
TGTGCTGTGGCAGGGGCGTTTAGCGGCTACACCTTC
>TRBJ2-6|TRBV29-1|-|few
CSVGAGGANVLTF
TGCAGCGTAGGTGCCGGGGGGGCCAACGTCCTGACTTTC
>TRBJ2-1|TRBV7-7|-|many
CASSFGSNNEQFF
TGTGCTAGCAGCTTCGGATCGAACAATGAGCAGTTCTTC